These 29 T cell receptor beta chains share one sample of origin, sequenced in a study of T cells after posttransplantation cyclophosphamide. The repertoire was sequenced with immunoSEQ multiplex PCR; TCRdb's copy has only in-frame clones and lacks some. This sample has 25,000 to 35,000 clones, with 86% found just once. Sequencing was carried out using PBMCs. The receptors shown here come from a man aged 45-60 years.

The rearrangement links TRBV19 to TRBJ2-3; D not certain. Germline CDR1 LNHDA, CDR2 SQIVND (reference sequence). The CDR3 extends over 13 amino acids. Trimming took off 6 bases at V and 2 bases at J, with 9 bases between the two ends. The CDR3 protein is CASSAELTDTQYF. CDR3 DNA: TGTGCCAGTAGCGCGGAACTCACAGATACGCAGTATTTT.

The chain combines TRBV7-9 with TRBJ2-5; 7 nucleotides align to TRBD1. Trimming at V came to 4 bases and at J to 1 base, leaving 6 bases not matched to a gene. The CDR3 is 15 amino acids. Germline V CDR1 and CDR2: SEHNR, FQNEAQ (reference sequence). CDR3 DNA sequence: TGTGCCAGCAGCTATGACTGGGACAGCCAAGAGACCCAGTACTTC. Protein product: CASSYDWDSQETQYF.

The chain uses TRBV19 and TRBJ1-1, with D hard to call. Per the germline V gene, CDR1 is LNHDA and CDR2 is SQIVND (reference sequence). The CDR3 spans 14 residues. Deletions cut 2 bases from V and 1 base from J, with 8 bases between. The CDR3 protein is CASSIWAGNTEAFF. For the CDR3, the DNA is TGTGCCAGTAGTATATGGGCGGGGAACACTGAAGCTTTCTTT.

This clone was recorded once. The rearrangement uses TRBV15 and TRBJ2-7, with D possibly matching TRBD2 (5 bases). The V end lost 5 bases, the J end lost 5 bases, and 10 bases lay between the germline ends. CDR3 length: 12 residues. Germline assignment: CDR1 LNHNV and CDR2 YYDKDF (reference sequence). CDR3 region: CATSPRGNEQYF. The CDR3 coding sequence is TGTGCCACCAGCCCCCGGGGAAACGAGCAGTACTTC.

The gene calls are TRBV28 and TRBJ1-2; D is undetermined. V lost 3 bases and J lost 6, with 11 bases in between. CDR1 and CDR2 from the germline V gene are MDHEN and SYDVKM. This CDR3 comprises 13 residues. CDR3 sequence (DNA): TGTGCCAGCAGTTTCCCTCTATTCCATGGCTACACCTTC. This codes for CASSFPLFHGYTF.

V gene TRBV2 combines with J gene TRBJ2-1, with 7 bases that match TRBD2. V dropped 6 bases and J dropped 3; count of bases not matched to a gene: 5. This CDR3 contains 14 residues. The germline gives CDR1 SNHLY, CDR2 FYNNEI. This CDR3 is CASRSAGLYNEQFF. CDR3 nucleotide sequence: TGTGCCAGCAGGTCAGCGGGACTCTACAATGAGCAGTTCTTC.

This sequence joins TRBV27 and TRBJ2-3; D may be TRBD2 (6 bases). The germline gives CDR1 MNHEY, CDR2 SMNVEV (reference sequence). The germline V and J ends were trimmed by 3 bases and 0 bases, with 10 bases remaining between them. The CDR3 runs to 15 residues. This chain's CDR3 is CASSLRAGSTDTQYF. The CDR3 DNA sequence: TGTGCCAGCAGTTTGAGGGCGGGAAGCACAGATACGCAGTATTTT.

This clone was found once. An end of the junction does not agree with germline; a read error may underlie this. Other nucleotide sequences from this sample produce the same CDR3. The rearrangement links TRBV30 to TRBJ2-3, with D tentatively TRBD2 (7 bases). The CDR3 extends over 18 amino acids. Germline V gene data show CDR1 as GTSNPN and CDR2 as SVGIG (reference sequence). The CDR3 is CAWSHKGGGRRATDTQYF. As DNA, the CDR3 is TGTGCCTGGAGTCACAAGGGCGGGGGCCGAAGGGCGACAGATACACAGTATTTT. Together with reference TRBV30 and TRBJ2-3, the CDR3 gives the full variable domain: SQTIHQWPATLVQPVGSPLSLECTVEGTSNPNLYWYRQAAGRGLQLLFYSVGIGQISSEVPQNLSASRPQDRQFILSSKKLLLSDSGFYLCAWSHKGGGRRATDTQYFGPGTRLTVL.

As for this clone: A read error may produce the germline difference seen at one junction end. V is TRBV11-2 and J is TRBJ1-4, with a tentative D call TRBD1 (5 bases). CDR3 size: 15 residues. Per germline, CDR1 SGHAT and CDR2 FQNNGV. Written as DNA, the CDR3 is TGTGCCGGACGACTCACGGGGGGAAGGGCTGAAAAGCTGTTTTTT. Protein product: CAGRLTGGRAEKLFF.

The genes are TRBV5-1 and TRBJ2-1, with a possible D match to TRBD2 (6 bases). The CDR3 length is 14 residues. Trimming removed 2 bases from V and 4 bases from J, with 10 bases in between. Looked up from germline, CDR1 is SGHRS and CDR2 is YFSETQ. CDR3: CASSLRESYNEQFF. The CDR3 coding sequence is TGCGCCAGCAGCTTACGGGAGTCATACAATGAGCAGTTCTTC. The whole variable domain, remainder taken from reference TRBV5-1 and TRBJ2-1, is KAGVTQTPRYLIKTRGQQVTLSCSPISGHRSVSWYQQTPGQGLQFLFEYFSETQRNKGNFPGRFSGRQFSNSRSEMNVSTLELGDSALYLCASSLRESYNEQFFGPGTRLTVL.

The V call is TRBV5-6, the J call TRBJ1-3; no reliable D call. V lost 3 bases to trimming and J lost 0 bases, with 13 bases between them. The CDR3 covers 16 residues. CDR1 and CDR2 from the germline V gene are SGHDT and YYEEEE. CDR3 in DNA: TGTGCCAGCAGCTCATTAGTCGGGAGCTCTGGAAACACCATATATTTT. Translation: CASSSLVGSSGNTIYF.

The rearrangement links TRBV2 to TRBJ2-3; 8 nucleotides line up with TRBD2. CDR1 is SNHLY, CDR2 FYNNEI, per germline. The V and J ends lost 6 bases and 1 base, in that order; junction bases with no gene match: 15. There are 18 residues in the CDR3. CDR3 protein: CASSLGTRGGRGTDTQYF. CDR3 DNA: TGTGCCAGCAGCTTAGGGACTAGGGGGGGACGGGGCACAGATACGCAGTATTTT.

This clone was observed a single time. The CDR3 DNA follows: TGCGCCAGCAGCCAACCTAGACAGGGGAGGTCCTACGAGCAGTACTTC. Protein: CASSQPRQGRSYEQYF. This chain joins TRBV4-1 and TRBJ2-5, with 8 bases that match TRBD1. The end of the DNA is better explained by TRBJ2-7, so the J call may be wrong. The CDR3 runs 16 residues. CDR1 and CDR2 (germline): MGHRA, YSYEKL.

The rearrangement joins TRBV11-3 to TRBJ2-7; 11 positions match TRBD2. V shed 5 bases, J shed 2 bases, and the junction held 14 bases outside the gene matches. Germline loops: CDR1 SGHNT, CDR2 YENEEA. The CDR3 runs to 18 residues. The CDR3 bases are TGTGCCAGCAGCCGAACGGGACTAGCGGTAACGGAGCCCTACGAGCAGTACTTC. This sequence encodes CASSRTGLAVTEPYEQYF. The full variable domain, completed using reference TRBV11-3 and TRBJ2-7, is EAGVVQSPRYKIIEKKQPVAFWCNPISGHNTLYWYLQNLGQGPELLIRYENEEAVDDSQLPKDRFSAERLKGVDSTLKIQPAELGDSAVYLCASSRTGLAVTEPYEQYFGPGTRLTVT.

V and J are TRBV11-3 and TRBJ2-3, with a tentative D call TRBD2 (6 bases). The CDR3 is 18 residues long. Trimming removed 0 bases at V and 5 bases at J, with 21 bases between. CDR1 is SGHNT and CDR2 is YENEEA in the germline V gene. This CDR3 is CASSLDPPQFRERDTQYF. CDR3 bases: TGTGCCAGCAGCTTAGATCCCCCCCAGTTCCGGGAGAGAGATACGCAGTATTTT.

The chain is built from TRBV7-2 and TRBJ2-1; the match to TRBD2 covers 10 bases. Germline V gene sequence: CDR1 SGHTA, CDR2 FQGNSA. The CDR3 runs 17 residues. J was trimmed by 7 bases and V by 0 bases; bases with no gene match: 9. CDR3 in amino acids: CASSLAPGDSGRNEQFF. In DNA form, the CDR3 reads TGTGCCAGCAGCTTAGCCCCGGGGGATAGCGGGAGGAATGAGCAGTTCTTC.

V and J are TRBV6-1 and TRBJ2-3, with TRBD2 as a possible D gene (6 bases). Germline V gene sequence: CDR1 MNHNS, CDR2 SASEGT. The ends were cut back, 8 bases at V and 4 bases at J, with 16 bases in the middle. There are 14 residues in the CDR3. For the CDR3, the DNA is TGTGCCAGCGGCGAGCGCTCGGGGGCAGATACGCAGTATTTT. Translated, it gives CASGERSGADTQYF.

The chain uses TRBV5-1 and TRBJ1-2; tentatively, D is TRBD1 (6 bases). Germline V gene lookup returns CDR1 SGHRS and CDR2 YFSETQ. With 3 bases removed from V and 4 bases from J, the gap between germline ends came to 10 bases. This CDR3 region has 13 residues. CDR3 protein: CASSSGTLYGYTF. CDR3 bases: TGCGCCAGCAGCTCCGGGACACTCTATGGCTACACCTTC. Variable domain in full (rest from reference TRBV5-1 and TRBJ1-2): KAGVTQTPRYLIKTRGQQVTLSCSPISGHRSVSWYQQTPGQGLQFLFEYFSETQRNKGNFPGRFSGRQFSNSRSEMNVSTLELGDSALYLCASSSGTLYGYTFGSGTRLTVV.

V is TRBV7-2 and J is TRBJ2-1; TRBD1 agrees at 7 bases. This CDR3 has 15 amino acids. The J segment lost 2 bases and the V segment lost 1 base, leaving 2 bases of the junction unmatched. CDR1 is SGHTA and CDR2 is FQGNSA in the germline V gene. The CDR3 is CASSLEGQTYNEQFF. For the CDR3, the DNA is TGTGCCAGCAGCTTAGAGGGACAGACCTACAATGAGCAGTTCTTC.

The CDR3 nucleotides read TGTGCCAGCAGTTTATCGTACGGCGGAGTGGCTTTCTTT. This gives the protein CASSLSYGGVAFF. The V and J genes are TRBV27 and TRBJ1-1; D is ambiguous. Trimming took off 0 bases at V and 11 bases at J, with 13 bases between the two ends. There are 13 residues in the CDR3. The V gene's germline CDR1 is MNHEY and CDR2 SMNVEV (reference sequence).

The genes are TRBV4-1 and TRBJ1-2; perhaps TRBD1 as D (5 bases). The CDR3 runs 13 residues. The germline gives CDR1 MGHRA, CDR2 YSYEKL. V lost 0 bases to trimming and J lost 8 bases, with 10 bases between them. This chain's CDR3 is CASSQDEWGGYTF. As DNA, the CDR3 is TGCGCCAGCAGCCAAGATGAATGGGGCGGCTACACCTTC.

The chain recombines TRBV11-2 with TRBJ2-5, with D possibly TRBD2 on 7 matching bases. Germline V gene sequence: CDR1 SGHAT, CDR2 FQNNGV. V was trimmed by 3 bases and J by 5 bases, leaving 22 bases between them. The CDR3 totals 17 residues. The CDR3 sequence: CASSLGVGGAPGETQYF. CDR3 coding DNA: TGTGCCAGCAGCTTGGGGGTAGGGGGGGCGCCCGGGGAGACCCAGTACTTC.

The V and J genes are TRBV19 and TRBJ2-3; D ambiguous. The V gene's germline CDR1 is LNHDA and CDR2 SQIVND (reference sequence). The ends were cut back, 0 bases at V and 6 bases at J, with 10 bases in the middle. This CDR3 has 14 amino acids. The CDR3 DNA reads as TGTGCCAGTAGTATAGAGGCTAGTGTGGATACGCAGTATTTT. This gives the protein CASSIEASVDTQYF.

This clone was found once. J is TRBJ1-1 and V is TRBV5-1, with 7 bases lining up with TRBD1. From germline, CDR1 is SGHRS and CDR2 YFSETQ. Losses at the gene ends were 4 bases for V and 1 base for J; bases not matched to a gene: 4. This CDR3 region has 14 residues. DNA of the CDR3: TGCGCCAGCAGCCCGGGACAGCAGAACACTGAAGCTTTCTTT. This sequence encodes CASSPGQQNTEAFF.

This clone has a single count. The rearrangement joins TRBV28 to TRBJ2-7, with 9 nucleotides matching TRBD1. From germline, CDR1 is MDHEN and CDR2 SYDVKM. V lost 6 bases and J lost 4; bases outside the gene matches: 10. The CDR3 is made up of 15 amino acids. CDR3 in amino acids: CASRPPGQGYYEQYF. The CDR3 DNA reads as TGTGCCAGCAGACCGCCGGGACAGGGATATTACGAGCAGTACTTC.

Only one count was recorded for this clone. This chain uses TRBV30 with TRBJ1-5, with no clear D. This CDR3 is 13 amino acids long. Trimming took 3 bases from V and 0 from J, leaving 6 bases between them. The V gene's germline CDR1 is GTSNPN and CDR2 SVGIG (reference sequence). Here the CDR3 reads CAWRRDSNQPQHF. In nucleotides, the CDR3 is TGTGCCTGGAGGAGGGATAGCAATCAGCCCCAGCATTTT.

V gene TRBV4-2 combines with J gene TRBJ2-2; D is possibly TRBD2 (6 bases). Germline assignment: CDR1 LGHNA and CDR2 YNFKEQ. V lost 0 bases and J 0 bases, leaving 11 bases between the germline ends. The CDR3 length is 17 residues. This CDR3 is CASSQDARGANTGELFF. As DNA, the CDR3 is TGTGCCAGCAGCCAAGATGCGCGGGGCGCGAACACCGGGGAGCTGTTTTTT.

This clone was seen more than once but under ten times. The chain carries TRBV4-1 and TRBJ2-1, with 10 bases matching TRBD2. This CDR3 is 15 amino acids long. Germline CDR1 MGHRA, CDR2 YSYEKL. Trimming cost V 5 bases and J 2 bases; bases outside gene matches: 3. In nucleotides, the CDR3 is TGCGCCAGCAGCTTTAGCGGGAGGACCTACAATGAGCAGTTCTTC. Its protein product is CASSFSGRTYNEQFF.

The chain couples TRBV7-3 to TRBJ2-1; D gene uncertain. CDR3 length equals 13 residues. Germline V gene lookup returns CDR1 SGHTA and CDR2 FQGTGA. V was shortened by 1 base and J by 6 bases, with 7 bases between the two germline ends. The CDR3 spells CASSLNTVNEQFF. As DNA, the CDR3 is TGTGCCAGCAGCTTAAATACAGTCAATGAGCAGTTCTTC.